The present entry profiles one T cell receptor beta chain with its context. The entry originates in a study of CXCR3-negative and CXCR3-positive naive CD8 T cells. The CDR3 runs to 16 residues. CDR1 SEHNR and CDR2 FQNEAQ come from the germline V gene (reference sequence). Carrying UMI labels, the TRB cDNA libraries were prepared through 5' RACE. Each CDR3 protein gets one entry in TCRdb, which reprocessed the 5' RACE reads and gives no DNA. This sample's table has 100,000 to 150,000 distinct CDR3 sequences. The chain combines TRBV7-9 with TRBJ2-2; the TCRdb call, TRBD1, lacks DNA for checking. The sample taken for sequencing was naive CXCR3- CD8+ T cells from blood. Subset of the sample: CD45RO-CCR7+CD27+CD95- naive CD8+ T cells lacking CXCR3 (TNR3-). The sequence came from a human donor in good health. Some clones in this sample may be carry-over from other donors' samples. The CDR3 region is CASSLGGPANTGELFF.